This paragraph covers one T cell receptor (beta chain) sequence. CDR3 length equals 12 residues. V lost 2 bases and J 6 bases, leaving 6 bases between the germline ends. The germline CDR1 and CDR2 sequences are SGDLS and YYNGEE. This specimen belongs to a study of cytomegalovirus exposure and HLA in healthy donors. It was with 60 Vbeta and 13 Jbeta primers that the PCR ran. Sequencing used immunoSEQ multiplex PCR; TCRdb keeps in-frame clones, though not all of them. The sample carries 150,000 to 200,000 clones, roughly 77% recorded once. The sequencing sample was made of PBMCs. This chain joins TRBV9 and TRBJ2-1, with no clear D. This sequence was found in a woman between 45 and 60 years old in good health and CMV-seronegative. CDR3 protein: CASSVGLNEQFF. CDR3 DNA: TGTGCCAGCAGCGTTGGCCTCAATGAGCAGTTCTTC.